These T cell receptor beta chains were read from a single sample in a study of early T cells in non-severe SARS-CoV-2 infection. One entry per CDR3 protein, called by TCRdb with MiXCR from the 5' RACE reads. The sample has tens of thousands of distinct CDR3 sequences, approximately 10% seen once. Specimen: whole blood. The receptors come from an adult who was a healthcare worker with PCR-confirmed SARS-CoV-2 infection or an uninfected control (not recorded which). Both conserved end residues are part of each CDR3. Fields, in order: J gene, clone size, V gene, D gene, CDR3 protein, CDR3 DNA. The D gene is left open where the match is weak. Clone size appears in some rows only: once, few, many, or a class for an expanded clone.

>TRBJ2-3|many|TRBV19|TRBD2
CASSILAELTDTQYF
TGTGCCAGTAGTATTCTAGCGGAACTTACGGATACGCAGTATTTT
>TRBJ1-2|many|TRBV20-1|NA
CSARDPGGADYGYTF
TGCAGTGCTAGAGATCCCGGGGGCGCGGACTATGGCTACACCTTC
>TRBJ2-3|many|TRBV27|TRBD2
CASSSPGGLSDTQYF
TGTGCCAGCAGTTCACCGGGAGGCTTATCCGATACGCAGTATTTT
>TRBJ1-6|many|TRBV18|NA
CASSPRPGLRSPLHF
TGTGCCAGCTCACCACGTCCTGGCCTCAGGTCACCCCTCCACTTT
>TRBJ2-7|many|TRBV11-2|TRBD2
CASSLLAGLREQYF
TGTGCCAGCAGCTTACTAGCGGGCTTACGGGAGCAGTACTTC
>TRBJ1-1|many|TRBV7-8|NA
CASSLGPKQVNTEAFF
TGTGCCAGCAGCCTGGGGCCCAAACAGGTGAACACTGAAGCTTTCTTT
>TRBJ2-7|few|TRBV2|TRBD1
CASSWTGPPYEQYF
TGTGCCAGCAGTTGGACAGGGCCACCCTACGAGCAGTACTTC
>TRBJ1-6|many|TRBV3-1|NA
CASSQEGWGDSPLHF
TGTGCCAGCAGCCAAGAAGGCTGGGGGGATTCACCCCTCCACTTT
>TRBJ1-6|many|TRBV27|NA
CASRLQSSYNSPLHF
TGTGCCAGCAGACTACAGAGCTCCTATAATTCACCCCTCCACTTT
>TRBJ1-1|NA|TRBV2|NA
CASSEETGGTEAFF
TGTGCCAGCAGTGAAGAAACTGGGGGCACTGAAGCTTTCTTT
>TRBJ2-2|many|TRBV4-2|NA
CASSHHERKNTGELFF
TGTGCCAGCAGCCATCATGAGCGGAAGAACACCGGGGAGCTGTTTTTT
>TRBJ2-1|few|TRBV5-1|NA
CASSLGFLDNEQFF
TGCGCCAGCAGCTTAGGGTTCCTCGACAATGAGCAGTTCTTC
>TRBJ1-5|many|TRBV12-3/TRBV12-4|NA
CASSLAPQPQHF
TGTGCCAGCAGTTTGGCCCCTCAGCCCCAGCATTTT
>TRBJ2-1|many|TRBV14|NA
CASSQDLSGRLIPYNEQFF
TGTGCCAGCAGCCAAGATCTTTCAGGTCGGTTAATCCCCTACAATGAGCAGTTCTTC
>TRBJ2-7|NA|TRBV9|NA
CASSVEGGTYEQYF
TGTGCCAGCAGCGTAGAGGGAGGCACGTACGAGCAGTACTTC
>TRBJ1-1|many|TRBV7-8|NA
CASSDGDGSTEAFF
TGTGCCAGCAGCGACGGGGATGGTAGCACTGAAGCTTTCTTT
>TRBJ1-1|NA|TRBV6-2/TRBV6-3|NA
CASRPTRVSNTEAFF
TGTGCCAGCAGACCTACAAGGGTTAGCAACACTGAAGCTTTCTTT
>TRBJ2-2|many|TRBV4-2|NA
CASSRLGTPTRELFF
TGTGCCAGCAGCCGACTAGGGACTCCCACCCGGGAGCTGTTTTTT
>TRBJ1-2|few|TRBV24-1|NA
CATSAAGYGYTF
TGTGCCACCAGTGCGGCCGGCTATGGCTACACCTTC
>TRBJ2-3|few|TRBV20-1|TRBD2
CSARDEGLAGATDTQYF
TGCAGTGCTAGAGATGAGGGGCTAGCGGGAGCCACAGATACGCAGTATTTT
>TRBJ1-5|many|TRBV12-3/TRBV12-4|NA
CASSGTQGSNQPQHF
TGTGCCAGCAGTGGTACCCAGGGAAGCAATCAGCCCCAGCATTTT
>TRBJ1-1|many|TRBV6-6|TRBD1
CASSLQGDDTEAFF
TGTGCCAGCAGCTTACAGGGGGATGACACTGAAGCTTTCTTT
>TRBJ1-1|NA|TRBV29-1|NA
CSIKPRHRVNTEAFF
TGCAGCATCAAACCTCGCCATAGGGTGAACACTGAAGCTTTCTTT
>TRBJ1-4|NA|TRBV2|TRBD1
CASRDRRNEKLFF
TGTGCCAGCAGGGACAGGAGAAATGAAAAACTGTTTTTT
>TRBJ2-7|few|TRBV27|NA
CASSYGTEQYF
TGTGCCAGCAGTTACGGGACAGAGCAGTACTTC
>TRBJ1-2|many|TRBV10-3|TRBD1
CAISESRIQGAVGYTF
TGTGCCATCAGTGAGTCGAGAATTCAGGGGGCGGTTGGCTACACCTTC
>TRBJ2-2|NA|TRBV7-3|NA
CASSPGGRENTGELFF
TGTGCCAGCAGCCCTGGAGGGAGAGAGAACACCGGGGAGCTGTTTTTT
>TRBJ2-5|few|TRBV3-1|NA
CASSQRRRETQYF
TGTGCCAGCAGCCAAAGGCGGAGAGAGACCCAGTACTTC
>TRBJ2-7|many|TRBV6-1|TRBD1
CASRGTGYEQYF
TGTGCCAGCAGAGGGACAGGGTACGAGCAGTACTTC
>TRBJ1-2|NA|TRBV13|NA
CASSRIRQGIYYGYTF
TGTGCCAGCAGCCGGATTAGGCAGGGTATCTACTATGGCTACACCTTC
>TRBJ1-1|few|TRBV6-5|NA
CASSYLAGSSEAFF
TGTGCCAGCAGTTACTTAGCAGGGTCTTCTGAAGCTTTCTTT
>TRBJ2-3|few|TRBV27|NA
CASSLDGGSAWGLDTQYF
TGTGCCAGCAGTTTAGACGGGGGCTCAGCGTGGGGATTAGATACGCAGTATTTT
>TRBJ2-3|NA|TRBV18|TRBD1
CASSPYPWTGETDTQYF
TGTGCCAGCTCACCATACCCCTGGACAGGAGAAACAGATACGCAGTATTTT
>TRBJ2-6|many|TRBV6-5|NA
CASRPGFGANVLTF
TGTGCCAGCAGACCAGGGTTCGGGGCCAACGTCCTGACTTTC
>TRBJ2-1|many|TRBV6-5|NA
CASRPTPYNEQFF
TGTGCCAGCAGACCGACACCGTACAATGAGCAGTTCTTC
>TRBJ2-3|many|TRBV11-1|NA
CASSLKISTDTQYF
TGTGCCAGCAGCTTAAAGATATCCACAGATACGCAGTATTTT
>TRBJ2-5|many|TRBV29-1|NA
CSGLEETQYF
TGCAGCGGACTCGAAGAGACCCAGTACTTC
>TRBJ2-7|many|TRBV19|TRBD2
CASSIVSVSAGPRYEQYF
TGTGCCAGTAGTATAGTCTCTGTCTCAGCGGGACCCCGCTACGAGCAGTACTTC